Listed below are T cell receptor beta chains from one sample, sequenced in a study of blood T cell repertoires in COVID-19. Profiling relied on immunoSEQ multiplex PCR, and the TCRdb table lists in-frame clones only, not all of them. The table shows approximately 170,000 clones, with roughly 90% occurring only once. The sample taken for sequencing was peripheral blood. These receptors were collected from a woman aged 55-70 years with COVID-19, enrolled during active disease. Each CDR3 is given with its conserved first and last residue. The order of the fields is clone size, D gene, V gene, J gene, CDR3 protein, CDR3 DNA. The D gene is left open where the match is weak. Size is stated for part of the rows, as once, few or many counts, or as a class when the clone is expanded.

>NA|NA|TRBV10-3|TRBJ1-5
CAISESMNQPQHF
TGTGCCATCAGTGAGTCTATGAATCAGCCCCAGCATTTT
>NA|NA|TRBV6-2/TRBV6-3|TRBJ2-1
CASSYYTGGESYNEQFF
TGTGCCAGCAGTTATTATACTGGCGGGGAATCGTACAATGAGCAGTTCTTC
>NA|TRBD2|TRBV5-1|TRBJ2-2
CASSLLSGANTGELFF
TGCGCCAGCAGCTTGCTTAGCGGGGCGAACACCGGGGAGCTGTTTTTT
>NA|TRBD1|TRBV28|TRBJ1-1
CASSSPPGGNTEAFF
TGTGCCAGCAGTTCCCCCCCAGGGGGGAACACTGAAGCTTTCTTT
>once|NA|TRBV15|TRBJ2-2
CATSRGLGLGTGELFF
TGTGCCACCAGCAGAGGACTAGGGCTGGGCACCGGGGAGCTGTTTTTT
>NA|NA|TRBV25-1|TRBJ1-6
CASSEFGGEGSPLHF
TGTGCCAGCAGTGAATTCGGAGGTGAGGGCTCACCCCTCCACTTT
>NA|TRBD1|TRBV6-5|TRBJ2-2
CASAKQGGTGELFF
TGTGCCAGCGCAAAACAGGGGGGCACCGGGGAGCTGTTTTTT
>NA|TRBD2|TRBV24-1|TRBJ2-1
CATSAPGTSGYNEQFF
TGTGCCACCAGTGCCCCCGGGACTAGCGGATACAATGAGCAGTTCTTC
>NA|TRBD1|TRBV4-1|TRBJ1-1
CASSQSGQATEAFF
TGCGCCAGCAGCCAGAGTGGACAGGCCACTGAAGCTTTCTTT
>NA|TRBD2|TRBV19|TRBJ2-7
CASSILASGRGSYEQYF
TGTGCCAGTAGTATATTGGCTAGCGGGAGGGGCTCCTACGAGCAGTACTTC
>NA|NA|TRBV5-4|TRBJ1-2
CASSLGLGRYGYTF
TGTGCCAGCAGCTTGGGACTGGGGAGGTATGGCTACACCTTC
>NA|NA|TRBV9|TRBJ2-1
CASSVVAGTYNEQFF
TGTGCCAGCAGCGTAGTGGCGGGCACCTACAATGAGCAGTTCTTC
>once|NA|TRBV12-3/TRBV12-4|TRBJ1-4
CASSLAGGKLFF
TGTGCCAGCAGTTTAGCGGGCGGGAAACTGTTTTTT
>NA|NA|TRBV6-5|TRBJ2-5
CASSYSAPSETQYF
TGTGCCAGCAGTTACTCGGCCCCGTCGGAGACCCAGTACTTC
>NA|TRBD2|TRBV7-2|TRBJ2-1
CASSLGRGEQFF
TGTGCCAGCAGCTTAGGGCGGGGGGAGCAGTTCTTC
>NA|NA|TRBV18|TRBJ1-5
CASSPGTLSNQPQHF
TGTGCCAGCTCACCCGGGACACTTAGCAATCAGCCCCAGCATTTT
>NA|TRBD1|TRBV6-6|TRBJ1-3
CASTRQGSSSGNTIYF
TGTGCCAGCACGAGACAGGGTTCCTCCTCTGGAAACACCATATATTTT
>once|TRBD2|TRBV4-3|TRBJ2-5
CASSREGLAKETQYF
TGCGCCAGCAGCCGCGAGGGACTAGCGAAGGAGACCCAGTACTTC
>NA|TRBD1|TRBV5-1|TRBJ2-2
CASSRTGGSNTGELFF
TGCGCCAGCAGTCGGACAGGGGGCTCGAACACCGGGGAGCTGTTTTTT
>NA|NA|TRBV5-8|TRBJ1-1
CASSGGLPDTEAFF
TGTGCCAGCAGCGGTGGTCTCCCGGACACTGAAGCTTTCTTT
>once|NA|TRBV2|TRBJ1-4
CASSDIKLDEKLFF
TGTGCCAGCAGTGATATCAAGTTAGATGAAAAACTGTTTTTT
>NA|NA|TRBV11-3|TRBJ1-1
CASSLSNTEAFF
TGTGCCAGCAGCTTATCAAACACTGAAGCTTTCTTT
>NA|NA|TRBV12-3/TRBV12-4|TRBJ2-7
CASSSQGYEQYF
TGTGCCAGCAGTTCTCAGGGGTACGAGCAGTACTTC
>NA|TRBD1|TRBV7-2|TRBJ2-2
CASSSGQGAHTGELFF
TGTGCCAGCAGCTCCGGACAGGGGGCGCACACCGGGGAGCTGTTTTTT
>NA|NA|TRBV9|TRBJ2-1
CASSLDYYNEQFF
TGTGCCAGCAGCCTGGACTATTACAATGAGCAGTTCTTC
>once|NA|TRBV30|TRBJ1-5
CAWSIADYQPQHF
TGTGCCTGGAGTATAGCGGATTATCAGCCCCAGCATTTT
>NA|TRBD2|TRBV7-8|TRBJ2-4
CASSVTSGRALSKNIQYF
TGTGCCAGCAGCGTGACTAGCGGGAGGGCTTTATCCAAAAACATTCAGTACTTC
>NA|NA|TRBV21-1|TRBJ2-7
CASSKGAYKSGVLPYEQYF
TGTGCCAGCAGCAAAGGGGCTTATAAGTCAGGGGTACTTCCCTACGAGCAGTACTTC
>NA|TRBD2|TRBV4-1|TRBJ2-7
CASSQLPGGALYEQYF
TGCGCCAGCAGCCAATTGCCGGGAGGGGCCCTCTACGAGCAGTACTTC
>NA|TRBD2|TRBV10-2|TRBJ2-7
CATRRTSGRAVYEQYF
TGCGCCACCAGAAGGACTAGCGGGAGGGCCGTTTACGAGCAGTACTTC
>NA|TRBD2|TRBV5-6|TRBJ2-7
CASSLGTSGIVLWEQYF
TGTGCCAGCAGCTTAGGGACTAGCGGGATTGTCCTTTGGGAGCAGTACTTC
>NA|NA|TRBV5-8|TRBJ2-7
CARTLADFYEQYF
TGTGCCAGGACACTAGCAGATTTTTACGAGCAGTACTTC
>NA|TRBD1|TRBV5-4|TRBJ1-5
CASSLAPGQHNQPQHF
TGTGCCAGCAGCTTGGCCCCGGGACAGCACAATCAGCCCCAGCATTTT
>NA|TRBD2|TRBV5-5|TRBJ2-1
CASSPGTSGGFF
TGTGCCAGCAGCCCCGGGACTAGCGGGGGGTTCTTC
>NA|TRBD1|TRBV19|TRBJ1-2
CASSPGQDTNYGYTF
TGTGCCAGTAGTCCCGGACAGGATACAAACTATGGCTACACCTTC
>NA|TRBD2|TRBV14|TRBJ2-7
CASSRGLAGSYEQYF
TGTGCCAGCAGCCGAGGACTAGCGGGTTCCTACGAGCAGTACTTC
>NA|NA|TRBV24-1|TRBJ1-1
CATPIEWANTEAFF
TGTGCCACCCCGATAGAATGGGCGAACACTGAAGCTTTCTTT
>many|TRBD1|TRBV7-2|TRBJ1-2
CASSPTGNYGYTF
TGTGCCAGCAGCCCGACAGGGAACTATGGCTACACCTTC
>NA|NA|TRBV5-1|TRBJ2-1
CASNSVSPLNEQFF
TGCGCCAGCAATTCGGTTAGCCCTTTGAATGAGCAGTTCTTC
>NA|NA|TRBV20-1|TRBJ1-4
CSGQGGEKLFF
TGCAGTGGTCAGGGTGGAGAAAAACTGTTTTTT
>NA|TRBD1|TRBV2|TRBJ1-4
CASSPPGQGMDEKLFF
TGTGCCAGCAGCCCCCCGGGACAGGGAATGGATGAAAAACTGTTTTTT
>NA|NA|TRBV11-2|TRBJ1-2
CASSAPARTNYGYTF
TGTGCCAGCAGCGCCCCAGCTAGGACTAACTATGGCTACACCTTC
>NA|NA|TRBV7-3|TRBJ2-7
CASSFTATGYEQYF
TGTGCCAGCAGCTTTACGGCTACGGGGTACGAGCAGTACTTC
>NA|NA|TRBV5-6|TRBJ1-1
CASSSYPTEAFF
TGTGCCAGCAGCTCTTATCCCACTGAAGCTTTCTTT
>once|TRBD2|TRBV5-4|TRBJ2-3
CASSRGTSGSGLPDTQYF
TGTGCCAGCAGCCGCGGGACTAGCGGGAGCGGCCTCCCAGATACGCAGTATTTT
>NA|TRBD1|TRBV23-1|TRBJ1-2
CASSPDRGKDYGYTF
TGCGCCAGCAGCCCCGACAGGGGTAAGGACTATGGCTACACCTTC
>NA|TRBD1|TRBV10-3|TRBJ2-1
CAINRDRGLNEQFF
TGTGCCATTAACCGGGACAGGGGTCTAAATGAGCAGTTCTTC
>NA|TRBD1|TRBV30|TRBJ1-3
CAWEDQGAGGNTIYF
TGTGCCTGGGAAGACCAGGGGGCGGGAGGAAACACCATATATTTT
>NA|NA|TRBV18|TRBJ2-7
CASSPDRSSYEQYF
TGTGCCAGCTCACCAGACCGGAGCTCCTACGAGCAGTACTTC
>NA|TRBD2|TRBV10-3|TRBJ2-7
CAISERRETYEQYF
TGTGCCATCAGCGAGCGGCGGGAGACCTACGAGCAGTACTTC
>few|NA|TRBV7-2|TRBJ2-1
CASSLTGYNEQFF
TGTGCCAGCAGCTTAACGGGCTACAATGAGCAGTTCTTC
>NA|TRBD2|TRBV4-1|TRBJ2-2
CASSQEMGLAGFTGELFF
TGCGCCAGCAGCCAAGAGATGGGACTAGCGGGATTCACCGGGGAGCTGTTTTTT
>NA|NA|TRBV18|TRBJ1-4
CASSPRAQGSNEKLFF
TGTGCCAGCTCACCACGAGCCCAGGGTTCTAATGAAAAACTGTTTTTT
>NA|TRBD2|TRBV7-3|TRBJ2-1
CASSLNSGSSYNEQFF
TGTGCCAGCAGCTTAAACAGCGGGAGCTCCTACAATGAGCAGTTCTTC
>NA|NA|TRBV29-1|TRBJ1-2
CSVEYQNYGYTF
TGCAGCGTTGAATATCAGAACTATGGCTACACCTTC